Shown below are 26 T cell receptor beta chains from a single sample sequenced in a study of T cell repertoires in cytomegalovirus infection. These TCRs' antigens remain unknown. TCRdb reprocessed the reads via MiXCR and lists one record per CDR3 protein. The data contain about 270,000 distinct CDR3 sequences, 20% to 25% of them seen just once; the ten biggest clones take up roughly 20%. Sequencing was performed on cultured PBMCs, taken from culture after CMV antigen stimulation. The receptors originated from a human donor in good health (CMV status not recorded). Some clones in this sample may be carry-over from other donors' samples.

Ten or more counts support this clonotype. V usage is TRBV7-2 and J usage is TRBJ2-3; no definite D call. With 2 bases removed from V and 3 bases from J, the gap between germline ends came to 12 bases. Germline CDR1 SGHTA, CDR2 FQGNSA. The CDR3 consists of 15 residues. Here the CDR3 reads CASSLTLGRTDTQYF. The CDR3 DNA reads TGTGCCAGCAGCTTAACCCTCGGGCGGACAGATACGCAGTATTTT.

The J gene is TRBJ2-1, the V gene TRBV6-2 or TRBV6-3; D might be TRBD1 or TRBD2, each matching 5 bases. This CDR3 region has 15 residues. Between the trimmed V and J ends, which lost 2 bases and 4 bases, there was a span of 12 bases. Germline CDR1 and CDR2: MNHEY and SVGEGT. The CDR3 sequence is CASSYGRDLYNEQFF. The CDR3 DNA is TGTGCCAGCAGTTACGGTCGGGACCTTTACAATGAGCAGTTCTTC.

This clonotype was found many times. This chain joins TRBV7-2 and TRBJ2-4, with 8 bases matching TRBD2. V lost 1 base and J lost 3; bases outside the gene matches: 14. Germline V gives CDR1 SGHTA, CDR2 FQGNSA. The CDR3 is 19 residues long. CDR3 bases: TGTGCCAGCAGCTTAGACGGACTAGCTCCAGGGAGGGACAAAAACATTCAGTACTTC. Amino acid sequence: CASSLDGLAPGRDKNIQYF.

This sequence joins TRBV7-2 and TRBJ2-3; maybe TRBD2 (6 bases). V dropped 4 bases and J dropped 1 base, with 12 bases sitting between them. Germline CDR1 and CDR2: SGHTA and FQGNSA. This CDR3 is 15 amino acids long. The CDR3 region is CASSSTGLRTDTQYF. Here the CDR3 DNA reads TGTGCCAGCAGCTCCACGGGACTTCGCACAGATACGCAGTATTTT.

The rearrangement links TRBV24-1 to TRBJ2-1; D remains ambiguous. CDR1 and CDR2 from the germline V gene are KGHDR and SFDVKD. V lost 3 bases and J 9 bases, leaving 14 bases between the germline ends. The CDR3 totals 14 residues. The CDR3 DNA reads as TGTGCCACCAGTGATACCAGATTTCTGCCTGAGCAGTTCTTC. It translates to CATSDTRFLPEQFF.

The rearrangement links TRBV11-2 to TRBJ2-1; possibly TRBD1 or TRBD2 for D (5 bases each). The CDR3 is 15 amino acids. Germline lookup yields CDR1 SGHAT and CDR2 FQNNGV. Trimming cost V 0 bases and J 3 bases, with 9 bases left between them. Here the CDR3 DNA reads TGTGCCAGCAGCTTAGATGGGGGTGTCTACAATGAGCAGTTCTTC. Translation gives CASSLDGGVYNEQFF.

CDR3 region: CASRTGGSTDTQYF. The CDR3 nucleotides read TGTGCCAGCAGGACTGGGGGAAGCACAGATACGCAGTATTTT. J is TRBJ2-3 and V is TRBV6-2 or TRBV6-3, with D perhaps matching TRBD1 or TRBD2 (5 bases each). From germline, CDR1 is MNHEY and CDR2 SVGEGT. The CDR3 contains 14 residues. V lost 6 bases and J 0 bases, leaving 10 bases between the germline ends.

The V gene is TRBV7-9, the J gene TRBJ2-1, with 10 bases that match TRBD1. The germline V gene has CDR1 SEHNR and CDR2 FQNEAQ (reference sequence). The CDR3 length is 14 residues. V dropped 5 bases and J dropped 8; count of bases not matched to a gene: 6. CDR3 residues: CASSPGQGSDEQFF. In nucleotides, the CDR3 is TGTGCCAGCAGCCCGGGACAGGGGAGCGATGAGCAGTTCTTC.

The chain has TRBV6-5 and TRBJ2-1; 9 bases are shared with TRBD1. The CDR3 sequence is 12 residues long. From germline, CDR1 is MNHEY and CDR2 SVGAGI. V dropped 7 bases and J dropped 9; count of bases not matched to a gene: 4. The CDR3 region has the DNA TGTGCCAGCACCCCGACAGGGGGTGAGCAGTTCTTC. Translated, it gives CASTPTGGEQFF.

This clonotype was observed many times. V and J are TRBV7-9 and TRBJ2-5; no reliable D call. Trimming removed 4 bases at V and 2 bases at J, with 17 bases between. This CDR3 contains 16 residues. Germline lookup yields CDR1 SEHNR and CDR2 FQNEAQ (reference sequence). Written as DNA, the CDR3 is TGTGCCAGCAGCTCGCCTTACTCCAGGCGGCAAGAGACCCAGTACTTC. Its translation is CASSSPYSRRQETQYF.

The CDR3 reads CASRLQGGNTEAFF. CDR3 DNA: TGTGCCAGCAGACTTCAGGGTGGGAACACTGAAGCTTTCTTT. The chain recombines TRBV12-3 or TRBV12-4 with TRBJ1-1; tentative D call: TRBD1 (5 bases). This CDR3 has 14 residues. The V end lost 6 bases, the J end lost 1 base, and 12 bases lay between the germline ends.

The genes are TRBV29-1 and TRBJ2-7, with TRBD2 as a possible D gene (5 bases). The CDR3 runs to 15 residues. Germline CDR1 and CDR2: SQVTM and ANQGSEA. V shed 6 bases and J shed 0 bases, with 18 bases lying between them. DNA for the CDR3: TGCAGCGTGCCATATGGGCCTCGGGACTCCTACGAGCAGTACGTC. Its translation: CSVPYGPRDSYEQYV.

This clonotype has at least ten counts. This chain links TRBV15 with TRBJ1-1, with 7 bases lining up with TRBD1. CDR3 size: 13 residues. With V trimmed by 5 bases and J by 7 bases, 7 bases remained unmatched. The germline CDR1 and CDR2 sequences are LNHNV and YYDKDF (reference sequence). The CDR3 DNA is TGTGCCACCAGCGTCCGGACAGGCAGTGAAGCTTTCTTT. This translates into CATSVRTGSEAFF.

A few counts support this clonotype. The chain uses TRBV9 and TRBJ1-3; D unresolved. This CDR3 has 15 amino acids. Looked up from germline, CDR1 is SGDLS and CDR2 is YYNGEE. The V end was cut by 0 bases, the J end by 0 bases, with 7 bases between. Written as DNA, the CDR3 is TGTGCCAGCAGCGTAGCGGGAGACTCTGGAAACACCATATATTTT. Amino acid sequence: CASSVAGDSGNTIYF.

In its sample, this clonotype was seen a few times. V is TRBV6-6 and J is TRBJ1-3, with D tentatively TRBD1 (6 bases). In germline, CDR1 is MNHNY, CDR2 SVGAGI (reference sequence). The CDR3 extends over 16 amino acids. The ends were cut back, 0 bases at V and 4 bases at J, with 13 bases in the middle. The CDR3 nucleotides read TGTGCCAGCAGTTACTCACAGGGTCTTGGAGGAAACACCATATATTTT. Its protein product is CASSYSQGLGGNTIYF.

The CDR3 region has the DNA TGTGCCAGCAGCTTACAGACAGGTCAGCCCCAGCATTTT. It encodes CASSLQTGQPQHF. The chain joins TRBV7-2 to TRBJ1-5, with a tentative D call TRBD1 (6 bases). Germline lookup yields CDR1 SGHTA and CDR2 FQGNSA. The CDR3 runs to 13 residues. The V end was cut by 2 bases, the J end by 6 bases, with 8 bases between.

The gene calls are TRBV10-3 and TRBJ1-1, with a possible D match to TRBD1 (5 bases). CDR3 size: 15 residues. The germline V gene encodes CDR1 ENHRY and CDR2 SYGVKD. The germline V and J ends were trimmed by 6 bases and 0 bases, with 14 bases remaining between them. Written as DNA, the CDR3 is TGTGCCATCAGCCGAGGGCAGGGAATGAACACTGAAGCTTTCTTT. This translates into CAISRGQGMNTEAFF.

V usage is TRBV9 and J usage is TRBJ2-4; D is uncertain. CDR3 length equals 13 residues. The V gene lost 3 bases and the J gene lost 15 bases, with 19 bases spanning the gap. The V gene's germline CDR1 is SGDLS and CDR2 YYNGEE. The CDR3 spells CASSETSRARRYF. The CDR3 DNA sequence: TGTGCCAGCAGCGAAACTTCTAGAGCCCGCAGGTACTTC.

The table lists this clonotype with many counts. The chain recombines TRBV7-2 with TRBJ1-2; TRBD1 aligns across 8 bases. In germline, CDR1 is SGHTA, CDR2 FQGNSA. This CDR3 contains 13 residues. The ends lost 11 bases at V and 6 bases at J; junction bases unmatched: 11. The CDR3 protein is CAGKDRGMNGYTF. CDR3 DNA: TGTGCCGGAAAAGACAGGGGTATGAATGGCTACACCTTC.

The CDR3 bases are TGTGCCAGCAGTTTAGACAGGTTAAGTGGAAACACCATATATTTT. Its translation is CASSLDRLSGNTIYF. The gene calls are TRBV12-3 or TRBV12-4 and TRBJ1-3, with a possible D match to TRBD1 (5 bases). The V gene lost 1 base and the J gene lost 3 bases, with 10 bases spanning the gap. The CDR3 sequence is 15 residues long.

The gene calls are TRBV28 and TRBJ2-2; D not resolved. The CDR3 totals 13 residues. V dropped 3 bases and J dropped 7 bases, with 9 bases sitting between them. Germline V CDR1 and CDR2: MDHEN, SYDVKM. The CDR3 DNA reads TGTGCCAGCAGTTTCAGAGAAGACGGGGAGCTGTTTTTT. Translating gives CASSFREDGELFF.

The sample holds a few counts of this clonotype. This chain connects TRBV7-2 to TRBJ2-3; 7 nucleotides match TRBD2. The germline CDR1 and CDR2 sequences are SGHTA and FQGNSA. The CDR3 loop spans 15 amino acids. V shed 4 bases, J shed 5 bases, and the junction held 9 bases outside the gene matches. The CDR3 DNA reads TGTGCCAGCAGCTGGGGGAGGGCAGGGAGAGATACGCAGTATTTT. Protein product: CASSWGRAGRDTQYF.

This clonotype occurred a few times. This chain joins TRBV12-3 or TRBV12-4 and TRBJ1-1, with D possibly being TRBD1 (5 bases). This CDR3 comprises 15 residues. V lost 5 bases, J lost 0 bases, and 13 bases lay in between. CDR3 sequence reads: CASSMAQGMNTEAFF. The CDR3 nucleotides are TGTGCCAGCAGTATGGCTCAGGGAATGAACACTGAAGCTTTCTTT.

Many counts were recorded for this clonotype. J is TRBJ2-3 and V is TRBV7-2; D is perhaps TRBD2 (6 bases). The CDR3 is made up of 18 amino acids. Germline CDR1 SGHTA, CDR2 FQGNSA. The V and J ends lost 4 bases and 8 bases respectively, with 28 bases between them. The CDR3 DNA follows: TGTGCCAGCAGCTGGACTGGGACTGCTGCTGACACTTATGTTACGCAGTATTTT. Translation: CASSWTGTAADTYVTQYF.

This clonotype has a handful of counts. V usage is TRBV4-1 and J usage is TRBJ2-7; D ambiguous. V lost 1 base and J lost 1, with 8 bases in between. The CDR3 consists of 14 residues. The germline gives CDR1 MGHRA, CDR2 YSYEKL. The CDR3 nucleotides are TGCGCCAGCAGCCAAGCGGCCGAATCCTACGAGCAGTACTTC. This sequence encodes CASSQAAESYEQYF.

The rearrangement uses TRBV5-4 and TRBJ2-3, with D possibly TRBD1 on 6 matching bases. V was pared by 4 bases and J by 0 bases, with 12 bases between. Germline assignment: CDR1 SGHNT and CDR2 YYREEE (reference sequence). The CDR3 is made up of 15 amino acids. CDR3 amino acids: CASSLDSVSTDTQYF. CDR3 sequence (DNA): TGTGCCAGCAGCCTGGACAGCGTTAGCACAGATACGCAGTATTTT. Complete variable domain (other parts from reference TRBV5-4 and TRBJ2-3): ETGVTQSPTHLIKTRGQQVTLRCSSQSGHNTVSWYQQALGQGPQFIFQYYREEENGRGNFPPRFSGLQFPNYSSELNVNALELDDSALYLCASSLDSVSTDTQYFGPGTRLTVL.